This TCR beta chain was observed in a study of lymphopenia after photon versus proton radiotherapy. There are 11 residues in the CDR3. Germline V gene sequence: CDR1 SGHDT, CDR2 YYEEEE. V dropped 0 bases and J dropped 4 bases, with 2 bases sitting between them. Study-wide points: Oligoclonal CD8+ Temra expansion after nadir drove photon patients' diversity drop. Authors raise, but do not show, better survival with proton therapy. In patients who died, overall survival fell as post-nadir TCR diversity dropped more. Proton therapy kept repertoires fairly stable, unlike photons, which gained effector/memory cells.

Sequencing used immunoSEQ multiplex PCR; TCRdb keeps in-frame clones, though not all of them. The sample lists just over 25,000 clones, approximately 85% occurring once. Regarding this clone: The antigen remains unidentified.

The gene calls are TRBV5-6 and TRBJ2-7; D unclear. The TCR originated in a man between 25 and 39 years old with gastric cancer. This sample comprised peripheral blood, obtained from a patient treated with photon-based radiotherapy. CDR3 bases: TGTGCCAGCAGCTTGGGTTACGAGCAGTACTTC. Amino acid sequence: CASSLGYEQYF. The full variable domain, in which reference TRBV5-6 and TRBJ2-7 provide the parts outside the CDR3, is DAGVTQSPTHLIKTRGQQVTLRCSPKSGHDTVSWYQQALGQGPQFIFQYYEEEERQRGNFPDRFSGHQFPNYSSELNVNALLLGDSALYLCASSLGYEQYFGPGTRLTVT.